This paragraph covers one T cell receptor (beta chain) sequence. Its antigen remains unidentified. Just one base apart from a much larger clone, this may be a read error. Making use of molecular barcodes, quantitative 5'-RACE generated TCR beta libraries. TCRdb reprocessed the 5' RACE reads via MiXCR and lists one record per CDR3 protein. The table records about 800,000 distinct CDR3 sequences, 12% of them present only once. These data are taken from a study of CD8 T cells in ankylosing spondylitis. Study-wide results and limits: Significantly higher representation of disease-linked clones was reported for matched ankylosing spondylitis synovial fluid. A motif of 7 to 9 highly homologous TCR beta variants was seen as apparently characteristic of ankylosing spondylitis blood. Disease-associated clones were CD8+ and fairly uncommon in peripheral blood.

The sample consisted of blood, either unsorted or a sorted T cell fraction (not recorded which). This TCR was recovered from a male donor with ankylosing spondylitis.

The CDR3 protein is CSVEPAKNIQYF. CDR3 nucleotide sequence: TGCAGCGTTGAACCGGCCAAAAACATTCAGTACTTC. This chain links TRBV29-1 with TRBJ2-4; D is unclear. This CDR3 has 12 residues. Germline-derived CDR1 and CDR2 are SQVTM and ANQGSEA. Deletions cut 2 bases from V and 1 base from J, with 3 bases between.